Below are 17 T cell receptor beta chains sequenced from a single sample in a study of blood T cell repertoires in COVID-19. The repertoire was sequenced with immunoSEQ multiplex PCR; TCRdb's copy has only in-frame clones and lacks some. The data contain around 260,000 clones, roughly 86% of them singletons. Sequences were obtained from peripheral blood. Receptor source: a human donor in a cohort sampled during active COVID-19.

The rearrangement links TRBV20-1 to TRBJ1-1; D is uncertain. CDR1 is DFQATT and CDR2 is SNEGSKA in the germline V gene (reference sequence). CDR3 size: 12 residues. The V and J ends lost 3 bases and 4 bases respectively, with 9 bases between them. Here the CDR3 reads CSASSGSTEAFF. The CDR3 coding sequence is TGCAGTGCTAGTTCGGGGAGCACTGAAGCTTTCTTT.

V usage is TRBV28 and J usage is TRBJ2-2, with 8 bases fitting TRBD1. V gave up 4 bases and J gave up 7 bases; unmatched junction bases: 5. From germline, CDR1 is MDHEN and CDR2 SYDVKM. The CDR3 has 14 residues. The CDR3 DNA is TGTGCCAGCAGTTCCCAGGGGGCGGACGGGGAGCTGTTTTTT. It is translated as CASSSQGADGELFF. The full variable domain, in which reference TRBV28 and TRBJ2-2 provide the parts outside the CDR3, is DVKVTQSSRYLVKRTGEKVFLECVQDMDHENMFWYRQDPGLGLRLIYFSYDVKMKEKGDIPEGYSVSREKKERFSLILESASTNQTSMYLCASSSQGADGELFFGEGSRLTVL.

V is TRBV6-4 and J is TRBJ2-7; 9 bases agree with TRBD1. CDR3 length equals 14 residues. Germline CDR1 reads MRHNA; CDR2 reads SNTAGT. The CDR3 protein is CATRFGTGFYEQYF. The CDR3 DNA reads TGTGCTACGCGTTTCGGGACAGGGTTCTACGAGCAGTACTTC.

V usage is TRBV28 and J usage is TRBJ2-1, with a possible D match to TRBD2 (6 bases). CDR1 MDHEN and CDR2 SYDVKM come from the germline V gene. This CDR3 has 16 amino acids. Trimming pared 2 bases from V and 2 bases from J, leaving 13 bases between. The CDR3: CASSLIGGATYNEQFF. CDR3 nucleotides: TGTGCCAGCAGTTTAATCGGAGGGGCTACCTACAATGAGCAGTTCTTC.

The chain employs TRBV30 and TRBJ1-3, with 7 positions matching TRBD1. Trimming cost V 5 bases and J 0 bases; bases outside gene matches: 4. This CDR3 comprises 14 residues. Germline V gives CDR1 GTSNPN, CDR2 SVGIG (reference sequence). The CDR3 DNA follows: TGTGCCTGGTCGACAGGGACCTCTGGAAACACCATATATTTT. This gives the protein CAWSTGTSGNTIYF. Based on the CDR3 plus reference TRBV30 and TRBJ1-3, the full variable domain is SQTIHQWPATLVQPVGSPLSLECTVEGTSNPNLYWYRQAAGRGLQLLFYSVGIGQISSEVPQNLSASRPQDRQFILSSKKLLLSDSGFYLCAWSTGTSGNTIYFGEGSWLTVV.

J is TRBJ2-6 and V is TRBV10-3; 9 positions match TRBD1. The CDR3 totals 16 residues. CDR1 and CDR2 (germline): ENHRY, SYGVKD. Trimming removed 5 bases from V and 2 bases from J; junction bases left unmatched: 4. CDR3 sequence reads: CAISPGTGTGANVLTF. In DNA form, the CDR3 reads TGTGCCATCAGTCCCGGGACAGGGACTGGGGCCAACGTCCTGACTTTC.

J is TRBJ1-2 and V is TRBV7-2; TRBD1 matches 10 bases. This CDR3 spans 17 amino acids. Unmatched junction bases numbered 6, after V lost 0 bases and J lost 2 bases. Germline-derived CDR1 and CDR2 are SGHTA and FQGNSA. The CDR3 loop reads CASSLAGTGVRNYGYTF. The CDR3 DNA is TGTGCCAGCAGCTTAGCTGGGACAGGGGTTAGGAACTATGGCTACACCTTC.

This chain uses TRBV20-1 with TRBJ2-7; D is perhaps TRBD2 (6 bases). This CDR3 has 10 amino acids. V was clipped by 1 base and J by 9 bases, with 7 bases between them. Germline CDR1 reads DFQATT; CDR2 reads SNEGSKA (reference sequence). CDR3 sequence (DNA): TGCAGTGCTAGAGTCGGGGGGCAGTACTTC. It encodes CSARVGGQYF.

This chain links TRBV25-1 with TRBJ2-5, with 8 bases fitting TRBD1. J gave up 3 bases and V 4 bases, and 7 bases lay outside the gene matches. Germline V gives CDR1 MGHDK, CDR2 SYGVNS. The CDR3 is made up of 15 amino acids. For the CDR3, the DNA is TGTGCCAGCAGTGTCCGGACAGGGATCGAAGAGACCCAGTACTTC. As protein: CASSVRTGIEETQYF.

The chain recombines TRBV7-9 with TRBJ2-7; weak D call: TRBD1 (6 bases). The V and J ends lost 3 bases and 2 bases respectively, with 8 bases between them. This CDR3 has 13 amino acids. The germline CDR1 and CDR2 sequences are SEHNR and FQNEAQ (reference sequence). The CDR3 region is CASSFRQAYEQYF. The CDR3 DNA is TGTGCCAGCAGCTTCCGACAGGCCTACGAGCAGTACTTC.

This clone was recorded only once. The rearrangement links TRBV28 to TRBJ1-1, with TRBD1 matching over 7 bases. CDR3 length equals 17 residues. Unmatched junction bases numbered 10, after V lost 3 bases and J lost 0 bases. CDR1 is MDHEN and CDR2 is SYDVKM in the germline V gene. The CDR3 nucleotides are TGTGCCAGCAGTTTTGACAGGGAGGCGGGTTTGAACACTGAAGCTTTCTTT. This sequence encodes CASSFDREAGLNTEAFF.

The V call is TRBV6-1, the J call TRBJ1-6, with a possible D match to TRBD1 (5 bases). Germline V CDR1 and CDR2: MNHNS, SASEGT. The V end was cut by 4 bases, the J end by 14 bases, with 24 bases between. The CDR3 length is 16 residues. The DNA for the CDR3 is TGTGCCAGCAGTGCAGGGCAGGCCACATCAATTCGGTCCCTCCACTTT. This codes for CASSAGQATSIRSLHF.

The table lists this clone with a few counts. The chain combines TRBV6-4 with TRBJ2-3, with D maybe TRBD2 (6 bases). Trimming pared 8 bases from V and 6 bases from J, leaving 21 bases between. The germline CDR1 and CDR2 sequences are MRHNA and SNTAGT. This CDR3 spans 15 amino acids. The CDR3 nucleotides read TGTGCCAGCGCCTTTTCCCGGGACTTGGATGATACGCAGTATTTT. Protein: CASAFSRDLDDTQYF.

The J gene is TRBJ1-4, the V gene TRBV3-1 (or the pseudogene TRBV3-2); 9 bases are a match to TRBD1. Germline V gene sequence: CDR1 LGHDT, CDR2 YNNKEL (reference sequence). CDR3 length: 15 amino acids. V trimming: 5 bases; J trimming: 6 bases; junction bases outside the gene matches: 7. CDR3 coding DNA: TGTGCCAGCAGCTTTACAGGGGGCTGGGATGAAAAACTGTTTTTT. It specifies CASSFTGGWDEKLFF.

Notes on this clone: Other DNA sequences in this specimen translate into the identical CDR3. The chain recombines TRBV7-9 with TRBJ2-7; 10 bases align to TRBD1. The germline CDR1 and CDR2 sequences are SEHNR and FQNEAQ (reference sequence). The CDR3 sequence is 15 residues long. V dropped 4 bases and J dropped 3; count of bases not matched to a gene: 6. DNA for the CDR3: TGTGCCAGCAGCTCCCCCGGGACAGGGGTCTACGAGCAGTACTTC. This encodes CASSSPGTGVYEQYF.

DNA of the CDR3: TGTGCCAGCAGCTTTAGAGACTATGGCTACACCTTC. It specifies CASSFRDYGYTF. This chain joins TRBV5-8 and TRBJ1-2; D is unresolved. CDR1 is SGHTS and CDR2 is YDEGEE in the germline V gene. The CDR3 covers 12 residues. The V and J ends lost 2 bases and 3 bases respectively, with 5 bases between them.

This rearrangement joins TRBV7-6 to TRBJ1-3, with 7 bases lining up with TRBD1. The CDR3 has 18 residues. The V and J ends lost 5 bases and 0 bases, in that order; junction bases with no gene match: 13. Germline V gene lookup returns CDR1 SGHVS and CDR2 FNYEAQ. This chain's CDR3 is CASSPLRNRGYSGNTIYF. The CDR3 region has the DNA TGTGCCAGCAGCCCCCTGAGGAACAGGGGCTACTCTGGAAACACCATATATTTT. Supplemented by reference TRBV7-6 and TRBJ1-3, the full variable domain reads GAGVSQSPRYKVTKRGQDVALRCDPISGHVSLYWYRQALGQGPEFLTYFNYEAQQDKSGLPNDRFSAERPEGSISTLTIQRTEQRDSAMYRCASSPLRNRGYSGNTIYFGEGSWLTVV.